The rows below give T cell receptor beta chains drawn from one sample of a study of identical twins. TCRdb redid the calling of the 5' RACE reads with MiXCR, one entry per CDR3 protein. The sample lists 1.5 million to 2 million distinct CDR3 sequences; 25% to 35% were seen once. Sequencing was performed on cord blood. Source of these receptors: a newborn girl in good health. Both conserved end residues are part of each CDR3. The order of the fields is V gene, D gene, clone size, J gene, CDR3 DNA, CDR3 protein. The D gene is left open where the match is weak. A clone size is listed for some rows: how often the clone was seen (once, few, many), or a class if it is expanded.

TRBV24-1,NA,few,TRBJ1-5,TGTGCCACCAGTGACCCTTCCAATCAGCCCCAGCATTTT,CATSDPSNQPQHF
TRBV12-3/TRBV12-4,NA,few,TRBJ1-4,TGTGCCAGCATCGACGGCCGAGGGGCGGGAGGTGAAAAACTGTTTTTT,CASIDGRGAGGEKLFF
TRBV4-2,TRBD2,NA,TRBJ2-1,TGTGCCAGCAGCGACCCGGGAGGGAACTACAATGAGCAGTTCTTC,CASSDPGGNYNEQFF
TRBV3-1,TRBD1,few,TRBJ2-7,TGTGCCAGCAGCCCTGGGACAGAAATCTCCTACGAGCAGTACTTC,CASSPGTEISYEQYF
TRBV10-3,TRBD1,many,TRBJ1-4,TGTGCCATCAGTGGGACAGGGGGCTTTGAAAAACTGTTTTTT,CAISGTGGFEKLFF
TRBV2,TRBD2,NA,TRBJ2-1,TGTGCCAGCAGAAAGGGACTAGCGGGGGGGGTGGCCTACAATGAGCAGTTCTTC,CASRKGLAGGVAYNEQFF
TRBV28,NA,few,TRBJ1-2,TGTGCCACCCTCTTTATTGGGGGCTCCAACTATGGCTACACCTTC,CATLFIGGSNYGYTF
TRBV3-1,NA,NA,TRBJ2-3,TGTGCCAGCAGCCAAGCCCTTCAGAATCCCACAGATACGCAGTATTTT,CASSQALQNPTDTQYF
TRBV6-1,NA,NA,TRBJ2-3,TGTGCCAGCCGTTTTGGACTGAGCACAGATACGCAGTATTTT,CASRFGLSTDTQYF
TRBV7-9,NA,once,TRBJ1-5,TGTGCCAGCACCCCGGGACAATATAGCAATCAGCCCCAGCATTTT,CASTPGQYSNQPQHF
TRBV9,NA,many,TRBJ1-2,TGTGCCAGCAGCGTAGGACAGAACTATGGCTACACCTTC,CASSVGQNYGYTF
TRBV11-2,TRBD2,NA,TRBJ2-4,TGTGCCAGCAGCTCAGTGGCGGGGGAAAACATTCAGTACTTC,CASSSVAGENIQYF
TRBV11-2,TRBD1,few,TRBJ2-3,TGTACCAGCAGCTTAGAGACGACAGGGGGCACAGATACGCAGTATTTT,CTSSLETTGGTDTQYF
TRBV6-2/TRBV6-3,NA,NA,TRBJ2-5,TGTGCCAGCAGTTACGGGGGGATCGCTGAGACCCAGTACTTC,CASSYGGIAETQYF
TRBV7-2,NA,many,TRBJ2-3,TGTGCCAGCAGGCCAAGAGCCACAGATACGCAGTATTTT,CASRPRATDTQYF
TRBV28,NA,NA,TRBJ2-6,TGTGCCGGCAGTTCTTATTGGGGACAATCCTCTGGGGCCAACGTCCTGACTTTC,CAGSSYWGQSSGANVLTF
TRBV11-2,NA,NA,TRBJ2-7,TGTGCCAGCAGCTTAGTGATACAGGGAGGCTACGAGCAGTACTTC,CASSLVIQGGYEQYF
TRBV6-1,NA,few,TRBJ2-1,TGTGCCAGCAGTGAAGCCCCAAACGACAATGAGCAGTTCTTC,CASSEAPNDNEQFF
TRBV6-6,TRBD1,NA,TRBJ1-2,TGTGCCAGCGAGAAAGGGGGCGAGTGGTGGAATGGCTACACCTTC,CASEKGGEWWNGYTF
TRBV29-1,NA,few,TRBJ2-7,TGCAGCGTTGAAGAAGGGTTAACCTACGAGCAGTACTTC,CSVEEGLTYEQYF
TRBV20-1,TRBD2,NA,TRBJ2-7,TGCAGTGCTAGACTAGCGGGGCCCGACTCCTACGAGCAGTACTTC,CSARLAGPDSYEQYF
TRBV12-3/TRBV12-4,NA,few,TRBJ2-4,TGTGCCAGCAGTTTGTCTGTCGGAGGGCTAGCCAAAAACATTCAGTACTTC,CASSLSVGGLAKNIQYF
TRBV25-1,NA,NA,TRBJ2-5,TGTGCCAGCAGTGGAACGGGAGTCCTCGAGACCCAGTACTTC,CASSGTGVLETQYF
TRBV7-9,NA,few,TRBJ1-2,TGTGCCAGTCCCGTGGGCAGGGGATCTAATGGCTACACCTTC,CASPVGRGSNGYTF
TRBV28,TRBD1,NA,TRBJ1-1,TGTGCCAGCTGGGACAGGAACACTGAAGCTTTCTTT,CASWDRNTEAFF
TRBV20-1,TRBD2,few,TRBJ2-1,TGCAGTGGTAGCGGGAGAAACTACAATGAGCAGTTCTTC,CSGSGRNYNEQFF